These T cell receptor beta chains were read from a single sample in a study of T cell repertoires and HLA-DP antigens. The antigens of these receptors remain unknown. Sequencing used immunoSEQ multiplex PCR; TCRdb keeps in-frame clones, though not all of them. Of approximately 100,000 clones in the sample, about 89% were seen once. The sequencing input was CD4+ T cells from PBMCs. The receptors shown here come from a man aged 45-60 years in good health and CMV-seronegative. The CDR3 runs from the conserved cysteine through the conserved F or W. D genes are given only for firm matches. Some rows mark clone size as missing; the rest say once, few, many or name a class of expanded clone.

CDR3aa	CDR3nt	v_gene	j_gene	d_gene	abundance
CASSSGGPNEKLFF	TGTGCCAGTAGCTCTGGGGGACCTAATGAAAAACTGTTTTTT	TRBV19	TRBJ1-4	NA	NA
CASSSGVTTYEQYF	TGTGCCAGCAGTTCTGGAGTGACAACCTACGAGCAGTACTTC	TRBV6-5	TRBJ2-7	NA	NA
CASSLAAPGTSYEQYF	TGTGCCAGCAGCTTAGCGGCGCCGGGGACATCCTACGAGCAGTACTTC	TRBV7-2	TRBJ2-7	NA	NA
CASSYSKGFYGYTF	TGTGCCAGCAGTTACTCGAAGGGATTCTATGGCTACACCTTC	TRBV6-5	TRBJ1-2	NA	NA
CASSIDRARGNQPQHF	TGTGCCAGTAGTATAGATCGGGCCCGCGGCAATCAGCCCCAGCATTTT	TRBV19	TRBJ1-5	NA	NA
CATSTGGEGYTF	TGTGCCACCAGCACAGGGGGCGAAGGCTACACCTTC	TRBV15	TRBJ1-2	TRBD1	NA
CASSLGAGSNQPQHF	TGTGCCAGCAGCTTGGGGGCAGGCAGCAATCAGCCCCAGCATTTT	TRBV7-9	TRBJ1-5	NA	once
CASTLTSGTTETQYF	TGTGCCAGCACCTTGACATCCGGGACTACAGAGACCCAGTACTTC	TRBV7-9	TRBJ2-5	TRBD2	NA
CASRGASYNEQFF	TGTGCCAGTAGGGGGGCTTCCTACAATGAGCAGTTCTTC	TRBV2	TRBJ2-1	NA	NA
CASSLEGLSYEQYF	TGTGCCAGCAGCTTAGAGGGACTCTCCTACGAGCAGTACTTC	TRBV7-9	TRBJ2-7	NA	NA
CASSPEFSADTQYF	TGTGCCAGCAGCCCCGAATTTAGCGCAGATACGCAGTATTTT	TRBV7-2	TRBJ2-3	NA	NA
CASSTGQGNTIYF	TGTGCCAGCAGCACAGGACAGGGAAACACCATATATTTT	TRBV11-3	TRBJ1-3	NA	NA
CASSQDPSGPSNQPQHF	TGCGCCAGCAGCCAAGATCCCAGCGGACCTAGCAATCAGCCCCAGCATTTT	TRBV4-1	TRBJ1-5	NA	NA
CASSLAEGSYEQYF	TGTGCCAGCAGCTTAGCTGAGGGTTCCTACGAGCAGTACTTC	TRBV7-8	TRBJ2-7	NA	NA
CASSTGQGGNQPQHF	TGTGCCAGCAGTACGGGACAGGGGGGCAATCAGCCCCAGCATTTT	TRBV28	TRBJ1-5	TRBD1	once
CASSTGNVNSPLHF	TGTGCCAGCAGCACAGGGAACGTTAATTCACCCCTCCACTTT	TRBV7-9	TRBJ1-6	NA	NA
CAWSGHREGAEAFF	TGTGCCTGGAGTGGCCACAGGGAAGGGGCTGAAGCTTTCTTT	TRBV30	TRBJ1-1	NA	NA
CASSEGLGQYF	TGTGCCAGCAGCGAGGGACTCGGGCAGTACTTC	TRBV2	TRBJ2-7	NA	NA
CASSKRGQGTRYEQYF	TGTGCCAGCAGCAAAAGAGGGCAGGGGACACGCTACGAGCAGTACTTC	TRBV7-9	TRBJ2-7	NA	NA
CASSLGRTSYEQYF	TGTGCCAGCAGCCTGGGACGGACCTCCTACGAGCAGTACTTC	TRBV7-2	TRBJ2-7	NA	NA
CASSLDQETQYF	TGTGCCAGCAGCTTAGACCAAGAGACCCAGTACTTC	TRBV7-2	TRBJ2-5	NA	few
CSVESGEKLFF	TGCAGCGTTGAGAGCGGGGAAAAACTGTTTTTT	TRBV29-1	TRBJ1-4	NA	NA
CASSSLAGKNTQYF	TGTGCCAGCAGCTCCCTAGCGGGAAAGAATACGCAGTATTTT	TRBV11-2	TRBJ2-3	TRBD2	NA
CASSIGRRVNTEAFF	TGTGCCAGTAGTATAGGACGCAGGGTGAACACTGAAGCTTTCTTT	TRBV19	TRBJ1-1	NA	few
CASSLELGSYEQYF	TGTGCCAGCAGCTTAGAGCTAGGCTCCTACGAGCAGTACTTC	TRBV7-6	TRBJ2-7	NA	NA
CASSLEGSTDTQYF	TGTGCCAGCAGCTTGGAGGGTAGCACAGATACGCAGTATTTT	TRBV5-8	TRBJ2-3	NA	NA
CASSRYPGLNTDTQYF	TGTGCCAGCAGCAGATATCCGGGACTGAACACAGATACGCAGTATTTT	TRBV5-8	TRBJ2-3	NA	NA
CASSLKGGGYTF	TGTGCCAGCAGCCTAAAAGGGGGGGGCTACACCTTC	TRBV14	TRBJ1-2	NA	NA
CASSDQRNEKLFF	TGTGCCAGCAGTGATCAGAGAAATGAAAAACTGTTTTTT	TRBV6-1	TRBJ1-4	NA	NA
CASSPGPQETQYF	TGTGCCAGCAGCCCCGGGCCCCAAGAGACCCAGTACTTC	TRBV7-2	TRBJ2-5	NA	once
CASSPNTLAGVAHEQFF	TGCGCCAGCAGCCCAAATACCCTAGCGGGAGTAGCTCATGAGCAGTTCTTC	TRBV5-1	TRBJ2-1	TRBD2	few
CSGTGDNEQFF	TGCAGCGGGACAGGGGACAATGAGCAGTTCTTC	TRBV29-1	TRBJ2-1	TRBD1	NA
CASSLGQPNTEAFF	TGTGCCAGCTCCCTTGGACAACCGAACACTGAAGCTTTCTTT	TRBV18	TRBJ1-1	NA	NA
CASSQFTGKSYNSPLHF	TGCGCCAGCAGCCAATTTACAGGGAAATCCTATAATTCACCCCTCCACTTT	TRBV4-3	TRBJ1-6	NA	NA
CASSPGGTGSADTQYF	TGTGCCAGCAGCCCCGGGGGGACAGGGAGCGCAGATACGCAGTATTTT	TRBV28	TRBJ2-3	TRBD1	NA
CASTPDRGDYGYTF	TGTGCCAGCACCCCGGACAGGGGGGACTATGGCTACACCTTC	TRBV11-2	TRBJ1-2	TRBD1	few
CASSKDTGELFF	TGTGCCAGCAGTAAAGACACCGGGGAGCTGTTTTTT	TRBV2	TRBJ2-2	NA	NA
CASTLAGANVLTF	TGTGCCAGCACCCTGGCTGGGGCCAACGTCCTGACTTTC	TRBV6-6	TRBJ2-6	NA	few
CASITGRGISYNEQFF	TGTGCCAGCATCACCGGGAGAGGGATATCCTACAATGAGCAGTTCTTC	TRBV7-8	TRBJ2-1	NA	NA
CASSLASAGFHGYTF	TGTGCCAGCAGCTTAGCGTCAGCGGGTTTCCATGGCTACACCTTC	TRBV7-2	TRBJ1-2	NA	NA
CASSQLTSRNEQFF	TGTGCCAGCAGCCAATTAACTTCGAGGAATGAGCAGTTCTTC	TRBV4-2	TRBJ2-1	NA	NA
CAISVRGEKLFF	TGTGCCATCAGTGTACGCGGTGAAAAACTGTTTTTT	TRBV10-3	TRBJ1-4	NA	few
CASSSAGRSNNEQFF	TGTGCCAGCAGCTCCGCAGGCCGTTCTAACAATGAGCAGTTCTTC	TRBV9	TRBJ2-1	NA	NA
CAGTLGQLDYGYTF	TGTGCCGGGACCCTCGGGCAGCTGGACTATGGCTACACCTTC	TRBV30	TRBJ1-2	NA	few
CASSRLTGTGTGELFF	TGCGCCAGCAGCCGCCTGACGGGAACGGGGACCGGGGAGCTGTTTTTT	TRBV5-1	TRBJ2-2	NA	NA
CATSFGSKDTIYF	TGTGCCACGAGCTTTGGATCGAAGGACACCATATATTTT	TRBV15	TRBJ1-3	NA	NA
CASSPPRGAVGETQYF	TGTGCCAGCTCACCCCCTAGGGGGGCGGTGGGCGAGACCCAGTACTTC	TRBV18	TRBJ2-5	NA	NA
CASSSQTSGRRTGELFF	TGTGCCAGCAGCTCCCAGACTAGCGGGAGGAGGACCGGGGAGCTGTTTTTT	TRBV7-8	TRBJ2-2	TRBD2	NA
CASSWDLRSAEAFF	TGCGCCAGCAGCTGGGACCTCCGTTCGGCTGAAGCTTTCTTT	TRBV10-2	TRBJ1-1	NA	once
CASSTRVGPNTEAFF	TGTGCCAGCAGCACCCGGGTGGGCCCGAACACTGAAGCTTTCTTT	TRBV11-2	TRBJ1-1	NA	NA
CASSDRTGPGQPQHF	TGCGCCAGCAGTGATCGGACAGGGCCAGGTCAGCCCCAGCATTTT	TRBV10-2	TRBJ1-5	TRBD1	NA
CASSPGLGQETQYF	TGTGCCAGCAGCCCGGGACTGGGACAAGAGACCCAGTACTTC	TRBV11-1	TRBJ2-5	NA	NA
CASSLSGAGYGYTF	TGTGCCAGCAGCCTAAGTGGGGCTGGCTATGGCTACACCTTC	TRBV13	TRBJ1-2	NA	NA
CASSPHGSSESTAEQFF	TGTGCCAGCAGCCCCCACGGTTCTAGCGAATCCACTGCTGAGCAGTTCTTC	TRBV9	TRBJ2-1	NA	NA
CASSPGGAGANVLTF	TGTGCCAGCAGCCCAGGGGGAGCTGGGGCCAACGTCCTGACTTTC	TRBV14	TRBJ2-6	TRBD1	NA